The rows below give T cell receptor beta chains drawn from one sample of a study of T cells in Graves' hyperthyroidism and ophthalmopathy. Each CDR3 protein is one row after TCRdb ran MiXCR on the multiplex PCR reads. The sample holds over 200,000 distinct CDR3 sequences, roughly 14% seen once. Sequencing used blood. These receptors all stem from a woman between 40 and 50 years old with Graves' hyperthyroidism that later progressed to Graves' ophthalmopathy. CDR3s include the opening cysteine and the closing phenylalanine or tryptophan. D genes are given only for firm matches. Clone size is given for some rows only: seen once, a few or many times, or a class if the clone is expanded.

V gene	J gene	clone size	D gene	CDR3 protein	CDR3 DNA
TRBV11-2	TRBJ2-1	many	TRBD2	CASSLVGTSRIRDNEQFF	TGTGCCAGCAGCTTAGTCGGGACTAGCAGAATCCGGGACAATGAGCAGTTCTTC
TRBV19	TRBJ1-4	-	TRBD1	CASSMSRDRDRGEKLFF	TGTGCCAGTAGTATGTCCCGGGACAGGGACCGGGGCGAAAAACTGTTTTTT
TRBV18	TRBJ2-7	-	TRBD1	CASSLAPGQGTYEQYF	TGTGCCAGCTCACTCGCCCCGGGACAGGGAACGTACGAGCAGTACTTC
TRBV20-1	TRBJ1-1	many	-	CSAKELVDTEAFF	TGCAGTGCTAAGGAGCTTGTGGACACTGAAGCTTTCTTT
TRBV6-1	TRBJ2-7	many	TRBD1	CASSYGSGGSYEQYF	TGTGCCAGCAGTTACGGGTCAGGGGGTTCCTACGAGCAGTACTTC
TRBV9	TRBJ1-3	few	-	CASSVDSSGNTIYF	TGTGCCAGCAGCGTCGACAGTTCTGGAAACACCATATATTTT
TRBV7-2	TRBJ2-5	few	TRBD2	CASNQLAGGRETQYF	TGTGCCAGCAACCAACTAGCGGGGGGGAGGGAGACCCAGTACTTC
TRBV5-5	TRBJ2-4	-	TRBD1	CASSAQGQDGLAKNIQYF	TGTGCCAGCAGCGCCCAGGGACAGGACGGCCTAGCCAAAAACATTCAGTACTTC
TRBV7-9	TRBJ1-1	-	-	CASILGTNTEAFF	TGTGCCAGCATCCTAGGGACAAACACTGAAGCTTTCTTT
TRBV28	TRBJ1-4	few	TRBD1	CASSLRRGRFWETNEKLFF	TGTGCCAGCAGTTTAAGAAGGGGGCGGTTTTGGGAAACTAATGAAAAACTGTTTTTT
TRBV2	TRBJ2-7	many	-	CASRALAEQYF	TGTGCCAGCAGGGCGTTGGCCGAGCAGTACTTC
TRBV2	TRBJ1-1	many	-	CASRVDRRNTEAFF	TGTGCCAGCAGGGTTGACAGGAGGAACACTGAAGCTTTCTTT
TRBV6-1	TRBJ1-2	-	-	CASINSVPSDYGYTF	TGTGCCAGCATCAACTCTGTACCTTCGGACTATGGCTACACCTTC
TRBV7-9	TRBJ2-1	many	TRBD2	CASSQKLAGSYNEQFF	TGTGCCAGCAGCCAGAAACTAGCGGGGTCCTACAATGAGCAGTTCTTC
TRBV20-1	TRBJ1-5	few	-	CSARAEFVFGEGNSLYSNQPQHF	TGCAGTGCTAGAGCGGAATTCGTCTTTGGAGAGGGGAACTCTTTATATAGCAATCAGCCCCAGCATTTT
TRBV9	TRBJ2-3	few	-	CASSVAPVTGTIRADTQYF	TGTGCCAGCAGCGTAGCCCCCGTGACCGGGACCATTAGGGCAGATACGCAGTATTTT
TRBV29-1	TRBJ2-7	many	-	CSVEGRDEQYF	TGCAGCGTTGAAGGTAGAGACGAGCAGTACTTC
TRBV29-1	TRBJ2-3	many	TRBD2	CSAQLLAEPTDTQYF	TGCAGCGCCCAATTACTAGCGGAGCCCACAGATACGCAGTATTTT
TRBV28	TRBJ2-7	many	TRBD2	CASSLWTSGREQYF	TGTGCCAGCAGTTTATGGACTAGCGGGAGGGAGCAGTACTTC
TRBV19	TRBJ2-7	many	-	CASSIGGTYEQYF	TGTGCCAGTAGTATCGGCGGCACCTACGAGCAGTACTTC
TRBV6-1	TRBJ1-2	-	-	CASSEGRQLTFYGYTF	TGTGCCAGCAGTGAAGGTCGACAGCTCACTTTCTATGGCTACACCTTC
TRBV29-1	TRBJ1-2	few	TRBD1	CSVGTAKHYGYTF	TGCAGCGTGGGGACAGCTAAACACTATGGCTACACCTTC
TRBV28	TRBJ2-7	-	-	CASSFSGTVYYEQYF	TGTGCCAGCAGTTTCTCCGGGACTGTATACTACGAGCAGTACTTC
TRBV24-1	TRBJ2-1	few	TRBD2	CVPSGMYNEQFF	TGTGTCCCGAGCGGGATGTACAATGAGCAGTTCTTC
TRBV15	TRBJ1-1	-	-	CATSRDNRDGLNTEAFF	TGTGCCACCAGCAGAGATAACCGGGACGGCCTGAACACTGAAGCTTTCTTT
TRBV6-1	TRBJ1-1	many	-	CASSPSTGLAEAFF	TGTGCCAGCAGTCCGTCTACAGGGCTCGCTGAAGCTTTCTTT
TRBV6-5	TRBJ2-7	many	-	CASSYGLGTVPYEQYF	TGTGCCAGCAGTTACGGACTCGGGACGGTCCCCTACGAGCAGTACTTC
TRBV2	TRBJ2-2	many	TRBD2	CASSERVAGRRGGTGELFF	TGTGCCAGCAGTGAGAGGGTAGCGGGAAGGAGAGGGGGCACCGGGGAGCTGTTTTTT
TRBV28	TRBJ1-1	-	TRBD1	CASRETGRNTEAFF	TGTGCCAGCAGGGAGACAGGGCGAAACACTGAAGCTTTCTTT
TRBV7-3	TRBJ2-1	few	-	CASSSHGRDDEQFF	TGTGCCAGCAGCTCACACGGACGTGACGATGAGCAGTTCTTC
TRBV28	TRBJ2-1	many	TRBD2	CASRGSGRANEQFF	TGTGCCAGCAGAGGTAGCGGGAGGGCCAATGAGCAGTTCTTC
TRBV12-3/TRBV12-4	TRBJ1-5	many	-	CASSFDGIQPQHF	TGTGCCAGCAGTTTTGACGGGATACAGCCCCAGCATTTT
TRBV5-4	TRBJ2-1	many	-	CASSLYRTGRGDEQFF	TGTGCCAGCAGCCTCTACCGGACAGGGAGGGGTGATGAGCAGTTCTTC
TRBV4-1	TRBJ2-2	many	-	CASSQSRLVSTGELFF	TGCGCCAGCAGCCAATCTCGACTAGTGAGCACCGGGGAGCTGTTTTTT
TRBV20-1	TRBJ2-3	-	-	CSARPARFVGVTDTQYF	TGCAGTGCTCGTCCGGCACGCTTTGTGGGAGTCACAGATACGCAGTATTTT
TRBV10-3	TRBJ1-1	-	-	CAISETPDTEAFF	TGTGCCATCAGTGAGACCCCCGACACTGAAGCTTTCTTT
TRBV2	TRBJ2-3	-	TRBD2	CASSELAGRGTQYF	TGTGCCAGCAGTGAACTAGCGGGGAGGGGGACGCAGTATTTT
TRBV10-3	TRBJ2-3	many	-	CAISPGLAGPTDTQYF	TGTGCCATCAGCCCTGGCCTGGCGGGACCCACAGATACGCAGTATTTT
TRBV6-1	TRBJ1-4	many	TRBD1	CASSEVSTGSGEKLFF	TGTGCCAGCAGTGAAGTATCGACAGGGAGTGGTGAAAAACTGTTTTTT
TRBV7-2	TRBJ2-5	few	-	CASSKGVETQYF	TGTGCCAGCAGCAAGGGGGTTGAGACCCAGTACTTC
TRBV12-3/TRBV12-4	TRBJ1-1	-	-	CASSPGVLTEAFF	TGTGCCAGCAGCCCTGGGGTACTCACTGAAGCTTTCTTT